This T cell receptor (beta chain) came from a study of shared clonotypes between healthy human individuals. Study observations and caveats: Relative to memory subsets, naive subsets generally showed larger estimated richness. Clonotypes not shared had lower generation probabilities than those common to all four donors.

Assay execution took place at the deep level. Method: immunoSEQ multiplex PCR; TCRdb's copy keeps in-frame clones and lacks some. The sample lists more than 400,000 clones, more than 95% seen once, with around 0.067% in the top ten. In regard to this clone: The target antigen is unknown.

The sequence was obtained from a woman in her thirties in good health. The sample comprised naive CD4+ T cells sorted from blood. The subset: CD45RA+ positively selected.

Here the CDR3 reads CASSPQRTGNEQFF. The CDR3 coding sequence is TGTGCCAGCTCACCACAACGGACAGGGAATGAGCAGTTCTTC. The chain joins TRBV18 to TRBJ2-1; 8 bases are shared with TRBD1. Germline lookup yields CDR1 KGHSH and CDR2 LQKENI. The CDR3 consists of 14 residues. Trimming removed 1 base from V and 7 bases from J; junction bases left unmatched: 3.